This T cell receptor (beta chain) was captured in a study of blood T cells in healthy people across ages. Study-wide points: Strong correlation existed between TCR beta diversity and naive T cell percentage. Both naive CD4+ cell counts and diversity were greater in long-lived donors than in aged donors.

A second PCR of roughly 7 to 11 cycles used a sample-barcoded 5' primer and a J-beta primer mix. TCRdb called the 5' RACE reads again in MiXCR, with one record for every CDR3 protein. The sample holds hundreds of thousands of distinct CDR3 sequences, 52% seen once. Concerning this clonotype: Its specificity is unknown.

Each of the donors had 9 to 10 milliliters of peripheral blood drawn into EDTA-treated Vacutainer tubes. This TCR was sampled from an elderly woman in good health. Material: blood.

CDR3 sequence reads: CAWSDVGGLYNEQYF. DNA of the CDR3: TGTGCCTGGAGTGATGTCGGGGGCCTCTACAATGAGCAGTACTTC. The chain joins TRBV30 to TRBJ2-5; D assignment may be TRBD1 or TRBD2 (6 bases each). Trimming stripped 1 base from V and 11 bases from J, with 23 bases between. The CDR3 is 15 residues long. Germline CDR1 and CDR2: GTSNPN and SVGIG (reference sequence).